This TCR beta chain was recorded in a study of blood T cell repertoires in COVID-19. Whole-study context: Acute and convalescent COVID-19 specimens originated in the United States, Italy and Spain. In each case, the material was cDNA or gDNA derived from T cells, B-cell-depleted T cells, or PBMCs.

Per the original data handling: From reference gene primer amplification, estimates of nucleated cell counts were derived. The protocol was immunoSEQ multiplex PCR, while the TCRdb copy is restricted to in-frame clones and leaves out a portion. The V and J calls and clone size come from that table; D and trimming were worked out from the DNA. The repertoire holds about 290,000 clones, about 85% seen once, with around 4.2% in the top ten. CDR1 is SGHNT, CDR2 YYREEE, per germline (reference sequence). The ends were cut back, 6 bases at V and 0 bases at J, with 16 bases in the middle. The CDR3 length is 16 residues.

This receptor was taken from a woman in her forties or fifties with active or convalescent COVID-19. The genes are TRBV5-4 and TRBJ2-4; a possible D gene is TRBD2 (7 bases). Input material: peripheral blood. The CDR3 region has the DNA TGTGCCAGCATGCCGGGGGGCGTGGAAGCCAAAAACATTCAGTACTTC. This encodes CASMPGGVEAKNIQYF. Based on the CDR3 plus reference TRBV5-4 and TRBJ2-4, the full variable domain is ETGVTQSPTHLIKTRGQQVTLRCSSQSGHNTVSWYQQALGQGPQFIFQYYREEENGRGNFPPRFSGLQFPNYSSELNVNALELDDSALYLCASMPGGVEAKNIQYFGAGTRLSVL.